This T cell receptor (beta chain) was sequenced for a study of vaccination effects on CD4 cells after COVID-19 (dated by TCRdb to between 2022 and 2023). Background on the whole study: Each participant received two doses of an mRNA SARS-CoV-2 vaccine, either BNT162b2 or mRNA-1273. SARS-CoV-2 spike-specific CD4+ TCR repertoires from before and after mRNA vaccination were compared in COVID-19 convalescent patients and in infection-naive vaccine recipients. Altogether, 10 COVID-19 convalescent patients and 4 SARS-CoV-2-naive healthy vaccine recipients made up the full study. In the study, cultures from other donors were sequenced using the Oncomine TCR Beta short-read assay on an Illumina iSeq 100. The full study reports these points: Among healthy vaccine recipients, nearly all vaccine-induced clones were SARS-CoV-2 mono-reactive, and only 1 of 255 was cross-reactive with common cold coronaviruses. Only a small number of convalescent patients were included, and no early post-infection timepoints were available, which limited the study. At late post-vaccination timepoints, both infection-induced and vaccine-induced clones showed marked clonal contraction, consistent with waning T cell responses.

With regard to this clone: Its target antigen remains unknown. Base qualities are not at hand, and no much larger clone is one base apart.

The V and J ends are trimmed by 0 bases and 4 bases, leaving 9 bases between them. Measured from the cysteine to the phenylalanine, the CDR3 is 14 residues long. The DNA shown is the 42-base CDR3, in frame from base 1. CDR1 is given as SGHRS and CDR2 as YFSETQ, both from the germline V gene. The library was made by the immunoSEQ multiplex PCR assay. TCR beta CDR3 sequencing was performed on DNA from the cultured, isolated CD4+ T cells. Processing in the source paper ran as follows. Non-productive TCR sequences were removed and reads were trimmed to the CDR3 region, keeping CDR3s of at least 7 amino acids. Antigen-specific clonotypes were identified with the MANAFEST web app by comparing expansion in peptide wells against reference cultures. Positive clones required FDR<0.05 expansion versus reference and all other wells, odds ratio above 5, and frequency above 0.1% in two replicate wells. A clonotype was called cross-reactive if it was significantly expanded both in SARS-CoV-2 spike wells and in at least one common cold coronavirus spike condition. Levenshtein distance calculated with the stringdist R package was used to assess CDR3 similarity, and unrooted trees were constructed with ape in R 3.6.1. What TCRdb holds here is the immuneACCESS table cut down to in-frame rearrangements. Part of the clones is not present; checked against another copy, under half of the missing clones reflect an unresolved V gene, and the others are unexplained. V and J calls and clone size come straight from that table; D and trimming were deduced from the DNA. The sample table records about 40,000 clones; approximately 68% of these occur just once. 15% of the sample comes from the top ten.

In the ViraFEST assay, PBMC were stimulated with viral peptide pools, and antigen-specific CD4+ T cell clonotypes were then identified by expansion using TCR sequencing. After approximately eleven days of culture, CD4+ T cells were isolated with the EasySep CD4+ T cell isolation kit. None of the healthy vaccine recipients had a prior SARS-CoV-2 infection, which was confirmed by nucleocapsid antibody tests that came back negative both before and after vaccination. Each well held roughly 2.2 million PBMC cultured in IMDM containing approximately 5% human AB serum, around 10 IU/ml IL-2 and gentamicin, along with roughly 10 ug/ml peptides. Half of the culture medium was replaced with fresh IL-2-containing medium on days 3 and 7. Unless noted otherwise, every peptide stimulation condition was cultured in triplicate wells. PBMC were separated from whole blood using Ficoll-Paque Plus gradient centrifugation and were then either cryopreserved at -140C or used fresh. The overlapping peptide pools covered the spike proteins of SARS-CoV-2 and of the common cold coronaviruses HCoV-NL63, HCoV-OC43 and HCoV-229E. Genomic DNA was extracted from cultured CD4+ T cells with the QIAamp micro DNA kit.

The material was CD4+ T cells from PBMCs cultured with HCoV-OC43 spike peptides, obtained before COVID-19 vaccination. This specimen's cell subset or site label, interpreted: HCoV-OC43 spike overlapping peptide pool stimulation. The sequence was obtained from a human donor who received a COVID-19 vaccine. This chain joins TRBV5-1 to TRBJ2-3; the D segment cannot be called with confidence. This receptor has the CDR3 CASSLEQIADTQYF. The nucleotide sequence reads TGCGCCAGCAGCTTGGAACAGATAGCAGATACGCAGTATTTT.